Listed below are T cell receptor beta chains from one sample, sequenced in a study of T cells after yellow fever vaccination. TCRdb re-called the 5' RACE reads through MiXCR, storing one row per CDR3 protein. The sample has 600,000 to 750,000 distinct CDR3 sequences, 12% seen once. The sequenced sample was PBMCs, obtained on the day of the yellow fever booster vaccination. These TCRs come from a young man who received the YFV17D yellow fever vaccine. Both conserved end residues are part of each CDR3. Each record gives: J gene, clone size, D gene, V gene, CDR3 DNA, CDR3 protein. The D gene is left open where the match is weak. Not all rows give a size; the values are once, few, many and, for expanded clones, a class.

j_gene: TRBJ2-1
abundance: few
d_gene: NA
v_gene: TRBV19
CDR3nt: TGTGCCAGTAATGCGGGATTACAGCGTAATGAGCAGTTCTTC
CDR3aa: CASNAGLQRNEQFF

j_gene: TRBJ2-3
abundance: NA
d_gene: NA
v_gene: TRBV5-6
CDR3nt: TGTGCCAGCAGCTTGAAGGGCGCTACGGTCACAGATACGCAGTATTTT
CDR3aa: CASSLKGATVTDTQYF

j_gene: TRBJ2-5
abundance: NA
d_gene: NA
v_gene: TRBV12-3/TRBV12-4
CDR3nt: TGTGCCAGCAGCCCTGGCCTGGGGACCCAGTACTTC
CDR3aa: CASSPGLGTQYF

j_gene: TRBJ2-1
abundance: few
d_gene: NA
v_gene: TRBV19
CDR3nt: TGTGCCAGTAGTATCAATTTCGGCCTAGCCAGTGAGCAGTTCTTC
CDR3aa: CASSINFGLASEQFF

j_gene: TRBJ1-4
abundance: NA
d_gene: NA
v_gene: TRBV7-9
CDR3nt: TGTGCCAGCAGCTCCCACCAGGCTTATAAGAATGAAAAACTGTTTTTT
CDR3aa: CASSSHQAYKNEKLFF

j_gene: TRBJ2-7
abundance: NA
d_gene: NA
v_gene: TRBV24-1
CDR3nt: TGTGCCACCAGTGACCATGAGTTGGGAGAGCAGTACTTC
CDR3aa: CATSDHELGEQYF

j_gene: TRBJ2-1
abundance: many
d_gene: NA
v_gene: TRBV5-1
CDR3nt: TGCGCCAGCAGTCTGGAGCGGCATAGCTCCTACAATGAGCAGTTCTTC
CDR3aa: CASSLERHSSYNEQFF

j_gene: TRBJ1-2
abundance: NA
d_gene: NA
v_gene: TRBV10-2
CDR3nt: TGCGCCAGCAGTGACGACGGTAACTATGGCTACACCTTC
CDR3aa: CASSDDGNYGYTF

j_gene: TRBJ1-5
abundance: NA
d_gene: NA
v_gene: TRBV10-1
CDR3nt: TGCGCCAGAAGGAAGAGGGACGCCGGAGTCAATCAGCCCCAGCATTTT
CDR3aa: CARRKRDAGVNQPQHF

j_gene: TRBJ2-2
abundance: NA
d_gene: TRBD1
v_gene: TRBV11-2
CDR3nt: TGTGCCAGCAACTTCAGGGGGACCAACGGGGAGCTGTTTTTT
CDR3aa: CASNFRGTNGELFF

j_gene: TRBJ1-5
abundance: NA
d_gene: NA
v_gene: TRBV7-2
CDR3nt: TGTGCCAGCAGCTTACAAAGGGCAGGAGATCAGCCCCAGCATTTT
CDR3aa: CASSLQRAGDQPQHF

j_gene: TRBJ2-7
abundance: NA
d_gene: NA
v_gene: TRBV5-1
CDR3nt: TGCGCCAGCAGCTTGTTCCAGGGCTACGAGCAGTACTTC
CDR3aa: CASSLFQGYEQYF

j_gene: TRBJ2-1
abundance: few
d_gene: TRBD2
v_gene: TRBV10-2
CDR3nt: TGCGCCAGCAGTGAGTTTTCTAGCGGGAGGGCCGGGCAGTTCTTC
CDR3aa: CASSEFSSGRAGQFF

j_gene: TRBJ2-1
abundance: many
d_gene: NA
v_gene: TRBV20-1
CDR3nt: TGCAGTGCTAGAGATCGGCCTAGCAGGTACAATGAGCAGTTCTTC
CDR3aa: CSARDRPSRYNEQFF

j_gene: TRBJ2-1
abundance: NA
d_gene: NA
v_gene: TRBV9
CDR3nt: TGTGCCACCAATAGAGGACCTTCTTACAATGAGCAGTTCTTC
CDR3aa: CATNRGPSYNEQFF

j_gene: TRBJ2-1
abundance: many
d_gene: NA
v_gene: TRBV7-3
CDR3nt: TGTGCCAGCAGCTTATCCCCGGGGTCCTACAATGAGCAGTTCTTC
CDR3aa: CASSLSPGSYNEQFF

j_gene: TRBJ2-7
abundance: NA
d_gene: NA
v_gene: TRBV20-1
CDR3nt: TGCAGTGCTAGAGATCGCTGGACAGAAACCTACGAGCAGTACTTC
CDR3aa: CSARDRWTETYEQYF

j_gene: TRBJ2-1
abundance: NA
d_gene: TRBD2
v_gene: TRBV16
CDR3nt: TGTGCCAGCAGCGAATCAACTAGCGGGTTTTACAATGAGCAGTTCTTC
CDR3aa: CASSESTSGFYNEQFF

j_gene: TRBJ2-7
abundance: NA
d_gene: NA
v_gene: TRBV29-1
CDR3nt: TGCAGCGTTGAGTCAGGGTATCCGGGTGAGCAGTACTTC
CDR3aa: CSVESGYPGEQYF

j_gene: TRBJ2-7
abundance: NA
d_gene: NA
v_gene: TRBV7-9
CDR3nt: TGTGCCAGCGGGTCTGGGGACGAGCAGTACTTC
CDR3aa: CASGSGDEQYF

j_gene: TRBJ2-3
abundance: few
d_gene: NA
v_gene: TRBV14
CDR3nt: TGTGCCAGCAGCCAGGCCCCGGGGGCGGTTACGCAGTATTTT
CDR3aa: CASSQAPGAVTQYF

j_gene: TRBJ2-7
abundance: few
d_gene: NA
v_gene: TRBV29-1
CDR3nt: TGCAGCGCGGCCCCGTCTGAACGCTACGAGCAGTACTTC
CDR3aa: CSAAPSERYEQYF

j_gene: TRBJ2-2
abundance: few
d_gene: TRBD2
v_gene: TRBV11-2
CDR3nt: TGTGCCAGCAAGGGACTAGCGGGAGGGCCGACCGGGGAGCTGTTTTTT
CDR3aa: CASKGLAGGPTGELFF

j_gene: TRBJ2-5
abundance: NA
d_gene: NA
v_gene: TRBV7-3
CDR3nt: TGTGCCAGCAGCTCAGGGCAGGCCGGGGAGACCCAGTACTTC
CDR3aa: CASSSGQAGETQYF

j_gene: TRBJ1-4
abundance: NA
d_gene: NA
v_gene: TRBV24-1
CDR3nt: TGTGCCACCAGTGATTCAGGCCGGGGAAAACTGTTTTTT
CDR3aa: CATSDSGRGKLFF

j_gene: TRBJ2-5
abundance: few
d_gene: NA
v_gene: TRBV4-3
CDR3nt: TGCGCCAGCAGCCAACGGACTGTCGGTGGAGAGACCCAGTACTTC
CDR3aa: CASSQRTVGGETQYF

j_gene: TRBJ2-2
abundance: few
d_gene: TRBD2
v_gene: TRBV10-1
CDR3nt: TGCGCCAGCAGCCCGGGACTAGCGGGGATGAACACCGGGGAGCTGTTTTTT
CDR3aa: CASSPGLAGMNTGELFF

j_gene: TRBJ2-7
abundance: NA
d_gene: NA
v_gene: TRBV27
CDR3nt: TGTGCCAGCAGTTTTAAGTCCTCCTACGAGCAGTACTTC
CDR3aa: CASSFKSSYEQYF

j_gene: TRBJ2-3
abundance: few
d_gene: TRBD2
v_gene: TRBV10-1
CDR3nt: TGCGCCAGCAGTGGGGGACGAAGCGGGAGGAAGTATTTT
CDR3aa: CASSGGRSGRKYF

j_gene: TRBJ1-5
abundance: few
d_gene: NA
v_gene: TRBV7-2
CDR3nt: TGTGCCAGCAGCTTAAACGGATACCCTGGGGAGCCCCAGCATTTT
CDR3aa: CASSLNGYPGEPQHF

j_gene: TRBJ2-1
abundance: many
d_gene: NA
v_gene: TRBV7-3
CDR3nt: TGTGCCAGCAGCTTATCATTTAGAAATGAGCAGTTCTTC
CDR3aa: CASSLSFRNEQFF

j_gene: TRBJ2-7
abundance: many
d_gene: NA
v_gene: TRBV12-3/TRBV12-4
CDR3nt: TGTGCCAGCAGTTTATCCCCGGGACAAGCATACGAGCAGTACTTC
CDR3aa: CASSLSPGQAYEQYF

j_gene: TRBJ1-5
abundance: NA
d_gene: NA
v_gene: TRBV25-1
CDR3nt: TGTGCCAGCAGTGGTGCAGGTCAGCCCCAGCATTTT
CDR3aa: CASSGAGQPQHF

j_gene: TRBJ2-7
abundance: once
d_gene: NA
v_gene: TRBV10-3
CDR3nt: TGTGCCATCAGTGAGTCAGGGGGTAGTTACGAGCAGTACTTC
CDR3aa: CAISESGGSYEQYF

j_gene: TRBJ2-7
abundance: few
d_gene: NA
v_gene: TRBV28
CDR3nt: TGTGCCAGCAGGGCCGCAGGGCGACTCTACGAGCAGTACTTC
CDR3aa: CASRAAGRLYEQYF

j_gene: TRBJ2-7
abundance: NA
d_gene: TRBD2
v_gene: TRBV3-1
CDR3nt: TGTGCCAGCAGCCCTCCGGGAGGGCCCTACGAGCAGTACTTC
CDR3aa: CASSPPGGPYEQYF

j_gene: TRBJ2-2
abundance: NA
d_gene: TRBD2
v_gene: TRBV20-1
CDR3nt: TGCAGTGCTAGATCGCCGACTAGCGGTAACACCGGGGAGCTGTTTTTT
CDR3aa: CSARSPTSGNTGELFF

j_gene: TRBJ2-3
abundance: few
d_gene: TRBD2
v_gene: TRBV20-1
CDR3nt: TGCAGTGCGACACCCAGTCTAGCGGGAGTTGACGCGCAGTATTTT
CDR3aa: CSATPSLAGVDAQYF

j_gene: TRBJ2-3
abundance: NA
d_gene: NA
v_gene: TRBV20-1
CDR3nt: TGCAGTGCTCTTCCTACTAGACCCATGGCAGATACGCAGTATTTT
CDR3aa: CSALPTRPMADTQYF

j_gene: TRBJ1-5
abundance: many
d_gene: NA
v_gene: TRBV19
CDR3nt: TGTGCCAGTAACGCACCCGGCAGGAGCAATCAGCCCCAGCATTTT
CDR3aa: CASNAPGRSNQPQHF

j_gene: TRBJ1-2
abundance: few
d_gene: NA
v_gene: TRBV20-1
CDR3nt: TGCAGTGTTAACGGTCCGGGCGGTGGCTACACCTTC
CDR3aa: CSVNGPGGGYTF

j_gene: TRBJ2-5
abundance: NA
d_gene: NA
v_gene: TRBV11-2
CDR3nt: TGTGCCAGCAGCACTTCAGGGTACGAGACCCAGTACTTC
CDR3aa: CASSTSGYETQYF

j_gene: TRBJ2-3
abundance: few
d_gene: NA
v_gene: TRBV29-1
CDR3nt: TGCAGCGTTGAAGATTCCCCCAGACAGTTTTCTTATACGCAGTATTTT
CDR3aa: CSVEDSPRQFSYTQYF

j_gene: TRBJ2-6
abundance: many
d_gene: TRBD1
v_gene: TRBV4-3
CDR3nt: TGCGCCAGCAGCCATTATGCCGGGACAGGGGCCTCTGGGGCCAACGTCCTGACTTTC
CDR3aa: CASSHYAGTGASGANVLTF

j_gene: TRBJ2-2
abundance: NA
d_gene: NA
v_gene: TRBV7-2
CDR3nt: TGTGCCAGCAGGAGGGGGGGTCGAGGCACCGGGGAGCTGTTTTTT
CDR3aa: CASRRGGRGTGELFF

j_gene: TRBJ2-3
abundance: NA
d_gene: NA
v_gene: TRBV9
CDR3nt: TGTGCCAGCAGCCCCAGACTATCGTCTACCACCACAGATACGCAGTATTTT
CDR3aa: CASSPRLSSTTTDTQYF

j_gene: TRBJ2-7
abundance: many
d_gene: NA
v_gene: TRBV5-1
CDR3nt: TGCGCCAGCAGCTTGGACAACTCCTACGAGCAGTACTTC
CDR3aa: CASSLDNSYEQYF

j_gene: TRBJ2-7
abundance: NA
d_gene: NA
v_gene: TRBV6-2/TRBV6-3
CDR3nt: TGTGCCAGCCAAACCCCGGGGGCTGTAAACGAGCAGTACTTC
CDR3aa: CASQTPGAVNEQYF

j_gene: TRBJ2-7
abundance: many
d_gene: NA
v_gene: TRBV7-9
CDR3nt: TGTGCCAGTCGGGAGTTTAAGTCCGCCTCCGAGCAGTACTTC
CDR3aa: CASREFKSASEQYF

j_gene: TRBJ2-7
abundance: few
d_gene: TRBD1
v_gene: TRBV27
CDR3nt: TGTGCCAGCAGCCTCACCGGGACAGGGGGCTTCTACGAGCAGTACTTC
CDR3aa: CASSLTGTGGFYEQYF

j_gene: TRBJ2-1
abundance: NA
d_gene: NA
v_gene: TRBV20-1
CDR3nt: TGCAGTGCTAGTTATGGGGGGAGGACCTACAATGAGCAGTTCTTC
CDR3aa: CSASYGGRTYNEQFF

j_gene: TRBJ2-1
abundance: NA
d_gene: TRBD2
v_gene: TRBV10-3
CDR3nt: TGTGCCATCAGTGAGTCGAAGCGGGAGGTGCAGTTCTTC
CDR3aa: CAISESKREVQFF

j_gene: TRBJ1-1
abundance: NA
d_gene: NA
v_gene: TRBV20-1
CDR3nt: TGCAGACCCGGGACGGTGGACACTGAAGCTTTCTTT
CDR3aa: CRPGTVDTEAFF

j_gene: TRBJ2-3
abundance: few
d_gene: NA
v_gene: TRBV10-3
CDR3nt: TGTGCCATCAGGAATGACGGCACAGATACGCAGTATTTT
CDR3aa: CAIRNDGTDTQYF

j_gene: TRBJ2-7
abundance: few
d_gene: NA
v_gene: TRBV13
CDR3nt: TGTGCCAGCAGCTCGGGGGACGGCAGCTACGAGCAGTACTTC
CDR3aa: CASSSGDGSYEQYF

j_gene: TRBJ1-3
abundance: few
d_gene: NA
v_gene: TRBV6-1
CDR3nt: TGTGCCAGCATCCAAGTGGGACTGCATTCTGGAAACACCATATATTTT
CDR3aa: CASIQVGLHSGNTIYF

j_gene: TRBJ2-5
abundance: NA
d_gene: TRBD2
v_gene: TRBV11-2
CDR3nt: TGTGCCAGCAGCTTCACTAGCGGGAGGGGAGAGACCCAGTACTTC
CDR3aa: CASSFTSGRGETQYF